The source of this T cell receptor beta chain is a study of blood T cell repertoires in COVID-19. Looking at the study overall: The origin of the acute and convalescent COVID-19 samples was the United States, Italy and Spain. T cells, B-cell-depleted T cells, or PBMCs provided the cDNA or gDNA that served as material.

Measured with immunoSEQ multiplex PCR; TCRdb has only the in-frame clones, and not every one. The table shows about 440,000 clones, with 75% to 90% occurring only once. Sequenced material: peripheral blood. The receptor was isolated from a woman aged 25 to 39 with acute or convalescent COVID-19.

CDR3 sequence: CASSSPGGTEQYF. DNA for the CDR3: TGTGCCAGTAGTTCCCCAGGGGGGACCGAGCAGTACTTC. This rearrangement joins TRBV19 to TRBJ2-7; TRBD1 might be the D (7 bases). The CDR3 loop spans 13 amino acids. Trimming removed 5 bases at V and 6 bases at J, with 14 bases between. CDR1 is LNHDA, CDR2 SQIVND, per germline (reference sequence).